The next 19 T cell receptor beta chains were all read from a single sample in a study of cytomegalovirus exposure and HLA in healthy donors (TCRdb year 2017). Library preparation employed the immunoSEQ multiplex PCR assay. A mixture of 60 forward primers for TCR Vbeta segments and 13 reverse primers for TCR Jbeta segments was used in the multiplex PCR. As stored in TCRdb, this immuneACCESS dataset retains in-frame rearrangements with V and J assigned. A fraction of the clones does not appear; measured against another copy, unresolved V genes explain less than half of the discrepancy, and the remainder lacks a known reason. For this sample there are approximately 100,000 clones; about 80% appear just once. The ten most abundant clones make up 10% to 11% of the sample. The sequencing sample was made of PBMCs. These receptor sequences come from a man in his late teens or twenties in good health and CMV-seropositive.

The chain recombines TRBV18 with TRBJ2-3, with 8 bases lining up with TRBD2. CDR1 and CDR2 from the germline V gene are KGHSH and LQKENI. This CDR3 is built from 17 residues. The V segment lost 1 base and the J segment 5 bases; nucleotides outside the gene matches: 11. The CDR3 is CASSPQEGSGGGDTQYF. The CDR3 bases are TGTGCCAGCTCACCACAAGAGGGGAGCGGGGGAGGAGATACGCAGTATTTT. Filled out from reference TRBV18 and TRBJ2-3, the complete variable domain reads NAGVMQNPRHLVRRRGQEARLRCSPMKGHSHVYWYRQLPEEGLKFMVYLQKENIIDESGMPKERFSAEFPKEGPSILRIQQVVRGDSAAYFCASSPQEGSGGGDTQYFGPGTRLTVL.

The chain recombines TRBV2 with TRBJ1-1; unclear D gene. CDR1 and CDR2 from the germline V gene are SNHLY and FYNNEI. The CDR3 spans 12 residues. V was shortened by 3 bases and J by 7 bases, with 9 bases between the two germline ends. This CDR3 is CASSDPVSEAFF. In DNA form, the CDR3 reads TGTGCCAGCAGTGATCCAGTCAGTGAAGCTTTCTTT.

This clone came up a few times. The chain is built from TRBV4-1 and TRBJ2-6; 12 bases map to TRBD1. Germline trimming cut 2 bases from V and 4 bases from J; bases unmatched to any gene: 6. Germline loops: CDR1 MGHRA, CDR2 YSYEKL. The length of the CDR3 is 18 residues. CDR3 protein: CASSQPGQGALGANVLTF. Here the CDR3 DNA reads TGCGCCAGCAGCCAACCGGGACAGGGGGCGCTGGGGGCCAACGTCCTGACTTTC.

The rearrangement joins TRBV27 to TRBJ2-7, with 8 bases that match TRBD1. The length of the CDR3 is 17 residues. Germline CDR1 reads MNHEY; CDR2 reads SMNVEV (reference sequence). J was trimmed by 0 bases and V by 5 bases; bases with no gene match: 12. The CDR3 is CASSKLNRDRPSYEQYF. The CDR3 DNA is TGTGCCAGCAGTAAACTCAACCGGGACAGGCCCTCCTACGAGCAGTACTTC.

This sequence joins TRBV7-2 and TRBJ1-5; tentative D call: TRBD1 (5 bases). V was trimmed by 2 bases and J by 0 bases, leaving 17 bases between them. Germline V gene lookup returns CDR1 SGHTA and CDR2 FQGNSA. The CDR3 has 18 amino acids. CDR3 DNA: TGTGCCAGCAGCTTATCAGGCGCTGGGGGGTATAGCAATCAGCCCCAGCATTTT. It translates to CASSLSGAGGYSNQPQHF.

The chain uses TRBV2 and TRBJ1-5, with 7 nucleotides matching TRBD1. The CDR3 covers 13 residues. The germline V gene has CDR1 SNHLY and CDR2 FYNNEI. V was pared by 5 bases and J by 5 bases, with 3 bases of the junction left unmatched. CDR3 in amino acids: CASSQGEDQPQHF. In DNA, the CDR3 is TGTGCCAGCAGTCAGGGGGAGGATCAGCCCCAGCATTTT.

The chain uses TRBV19 and TRBJ2-5; D is unresolved. Germline loops: CDR1 LNHDA, CDR2 SQIVND (reference sequence). With 3 bases removed from V and 5 bases from J, the gap between germline ends came to 10 bases. The CDR3 is 13 amino acids. CDR3 residues: CASSILVGETQYF. The CDR3 nucleotides are TGTGCCAGTAGTATCCTAGTGGGTGAGACCCAGTACTTC.

There are a few counts of this clone. This chain joins TRBV7-9 and TRBJ2-7; 7 nucleotides line up with TRBD1. With V trimmed by 5 bases and J by 3 bases, 10 bases remained unmatched. The length of the CDR3 is 15 residues. CDR1 and CDR2 (germline): SEHNR, FQNEAQ (reference sequence). In nucleotides, the CDR3 is TGTGCCAGCAGCCCATACAGGGGCAGGGACTACGAGCAGTACTTC. It encodes CASSPYRGRDYEQYF.

This clone was observed a handful of times. The rearrangement joins TRBV5-8 to TRBJ2-7, with TRBD1 matching 7 bases. The CDR3 consists of 17 residues. Germline trimming cut 1 base from V and 9 bases from J; bases unmatched to any gene: 19. The germline V gene has CDR1 SGHTS and CDR2 YDEGEE. CDR3 protein: CASSLPSLVTGAIGQYF. The CDR3, as DNA: TGTGCCAGCAGCTTGCCCTCTTTAGTTACAGGGGCCATCGGGCAGTACTTC. The full variable domain, its missing parts supplied by reference TRBV5-8 and TRBJ2-7, is EAGVTQSPTHLIKTRGQQATLRCSPISGHTSVYWYQQALGLGLQFLLWYDEGEERNRGNFPPRFSGRQFPNYSSELNVNALELEDSALYLCASSLPSLVTGAIGQYFGPGTRLTVT.

The chain employs TRBV28 and TRBJ1-2; 9 nucleotides align to TRBD1. The germline CDR1 and CDR2 sequences are MDHEN and SYDVKM. The CDR3 contains 12 residues. The junction had 3 bases not matched to a gene; V was cut back by 6 bases and J by 7 bases. CDR3 protein: CASRMGQGGYTF. The DNA of the CDR3 is TGTGCCAGCAGAATGGGACAGGGTGGCTACACCTTC.

The sample holds one count of this clone. This chain uses TRBV19 with TRBJ1-1; tentative D call: TRBD1 (6 bases). CDR3 length equals 16 residues. Per germline, CDR1 LNHDA and CDR2 SQIVND (reference sequence). Trimming removed 3 bases at V and 0 bases at J, with 14 bases between. As DNA, the CDR3 is TGTGCCAGTAGTATCGGGGGGGCCCCAATGAACACTGAAGCTTTCTTT. Residues: CASSIGGAPMNTEAFF.

The chain combines TRBV19 with TRBJ2-1; D unresolved. Deletions cut 3 bases from V and 6 bases from J, with 15 bases between. Per germline, CDR1 LNHDA and CDR2 SQIVND (reference sequence). The CDR3 consists of 15 residues. The CDR3 protein is CASSIGPHSVNEQFF. The CDR3, as DNA: TGTGCCAGTAGTATTGGTCCCCACTCTGTCAATGAGCAGTTCTTC.

This sequence joins TRBV6-1 and TRBJ2-2, with TRBD1 as a possible D gene (6 bases). V lost 7 bases and J 8 bases, leaving 8 bases between the germline ends. This CDR3 comprises 11 residues. The germline V gene has CDR1 MNHNS and CDR2 SASEGT. CDR3 in DNA: TGTGCCAGCATACAGGGAGGGGAGCTGTTTTTT. As protein: CASIQGGELFF.

The gene calls are TRBV7-2 and TRBJ1-5, with 7 bases aligning to TRBD1. This CDR3 is built from 15 residues. Trimming removed 1 base from V and 6 bases from J; junction bases left unmatched: 6. Looked up from germline, CDR1 is SGHTA and CDR2 is FQGNSA. The chain's CDR3 is CASSLVEGAGQPQHF. The CDR3 bases are TGTGCCAGCAGCTTAGTGGAGGGGGCAGGTCAGCCCCAGCATTTT.

This clone was counted once. The gene calls are TRBV9 and TRBJ1-6, with 7 positions matching TRBD1. CDR1 SGDLS and CDR2 YYNGEE come from the germline V gene. V lost 3 bases, J lost 7 bases, and 7 bases stayed unmatched. CDR3 length: 15 amino acids. DNA for the CDR3: TGTGCCAGCAGCGCCGGAGACAGGGACAATTCACCCCTCCACTTT. It specifies CASSAGDRDNSPLHF.

The V gene is TRBV29-1, the J gene TRBJ2-5, with D perhaps matching TRBD1 (5 bases). Trimming took 4 bases from V and 9 from J, leaving 15 bases between them. The CDR3 is made up of 12 amino acids. CDR1 SQVTM and CDR2 ANQGSEA come from the germline V gene. The CDR3 bases are TGCAGCGTTGGGGGCAAGGTTCTGGCCCAGTACTTC. Protein sequence: CSVGGKVLAQYF. The full variable domain, rest sourced from reference TRBV29-1 and TRBJ2-5, is SAVISQKPSRDICQRGTSLTIQCQVDSQVTMMFWYRQQPGQSLTLIATANQGSEATYESGFVIDKFPISRPNLTFSTLTVSNMSPEDSSIYLCSVGGKVLAQYFGPGTRLLVL.

The genes are TRBV2 and TRBJ1-2; D remains ambiguous. Germline V gives CDR1 SNHLY, CDR2 FYNNEI. V lost 3 bases and J lost 8, with 10 bases in between. This CDR3 has 12 residues. The CDR3 loop reads CASSDEGPGYTF. DNA of the CDR3: TGTGCCAGCAGTGATGAGGGTCCCGGCTACACCTTC.

The chain's CDR3 is CASSQDRVHHEQYF. The CDR3 region has the DNA TGTGCCAGCAGCCAAGACAGGGTTCACCACGAGCAGTACTTC. The chain recombines TRBV11-3 with TRBJ2-7; 7 nucleotides match TRBD1. The CDR3 loop spans 14 amino acids. V gave up 5 bases and J gave up 5 bases; unmatched junction bases: 9. Germline lookup yields CDR1 SGHNT and CDR2 YENEEA.

The V gene is TRBV5-4, the J gene TRBJ1-2; possible D gene TRBD1, 6 bases. CDR3 length: 13 residues. Germline assignment: CDR1 SGHNT and CDR2 YYREEE (reference sequence). V lost 4 bases and J 7 bases, leaving 14 bases between the germline ends. As DNA, the CDR3 is TGTGCCAGCAGCCTCTCAGGGGACCGTGGCTACACCTTC. Translation gives CASSLSGDRGYTF.